The present TCR beta chain was sequenced within a study of identical twins. Study-wide results and limits: Insertions were reduced in abundant cord blood beta clonotypes but not in memory repertoires. Out-of-frame beta sequences exhibited a weaker degree of excess twin sharing. Models came in too low on out-of-frame TCR alpha sharing in monozygotic twins.

TCRdb processed the 5' RACE reads anew with MiXCR; each CDR3 protein has one entry. The table has approximately 470,000 distinct CDR3 sequences, more than 13% seen once. This clonotype was seen more than once but under ten times. Its antigen is currently unknown. These same data were also listed under a study on yellow fever vaccine responses in identical twins.

The receptor was isolated from a woman under 30 in good health. Sequencing was done on a sample of CD4+ T cells sorted from blood.

CDR3 residues: CASSLEVAGATDTQYF. The DNA for the CDR3 is TGCGCCAGCAGCTTGGAGGTAGCGGGGGCCACAGATACGCAGTATTTT. This chain uses TRBV5-1 with TRBJ2-3; TRBD2 matches at 9 bases. Looked up from germline, CDR1 is SGHRS and CDR2 is YFSETQ. This CDR3 is 16 amino acids long. V lost 0 bases and J lost 2; bases outside the gene matches: 4. The entire variable domain, with the rest obtained from reference TRBV5-1 and TRBJ2-3, is as follows: KAGVTQTPRYLIKTRGQQVTLSCSPISGHRSVSWYQQTPGQGLQFLFEYFSETQRNKGNFPGRFSGRQFSNSRSEMNVSTLELGDSALYLCASSLEVAGATDTQYFGPGTRLTVL.